The present entry profiles one T cell receptor (beta chain) with its context. Antigen specificity is unknown. Assay: immunoSEQ multiplex PCR; the TCRdb copy retains only in-frame clones and omits some. This table holds 2.3 million or so clones, about 92% found once. The data are from a study of shared clonotypes between healthy human individuals. The CDR3 is 14 amino acids. Losses at the gene ends were 5 bases for V and 2 bases for J; bases not matched to a gene: 3. From germline, CDR1 is MNHNS and CDR2 SASEGT. General study points: Naive subsets usually exceeded memory subsets in estimated richness.

Sequenced input: naive CD4+ T cells from PBMCs. Described subset: CD45RA+ positively selected. The receptor's source is a man aged 18 to 35 in good health. Some clones in this sample may be carry-over from other donors' samples. This sequence joins TRBV6-1 and TRBJ2-1; 7 nucleotides align to TRBD1. Here the CDR3 DNA reads TGTGCCAGCAGTTTTGACAGGGCCTACAATGAGCAGTTCTTC. It translates to CASSFDRAYNEQFF.